The entry that follows covers one T cell receptor beta chain sequence. The antigen it binds to is not known. Base qualities were left out, and no much larger clone turns up one base away. The same CDR3 arises from other DNA sequences in this sample as well. The CDR3 regions of human TCRbeta chains were subjected to immunosequencing. As for how the authors treated the data: Repertoire TCRs were checked for matches against a reference library of SARS-CoV-2-specific TCRs that had been generated using the MIRA antigen-specificity platform. Breadth meant the fraction of unique TCRs that were SARS-CoV-2-associated, whereas depth meant the fraction of total T cells that were SARS-CoV-2-associated. Each spike-specific TCR was assigned to its reactive spike region and to a CD4 or CD8 class using the MIRA data. Log10-transformed breadth and depth values were compared by one-way ANOVA with Sidak's multiple comparisons tests. TCRdb stores this immuneACCESS table with in-frame sequences only. Part of the clones is absent; in the studies checked, under half of the shortfall reflects unresolved V genes, and no reason is known for the rest. Clone size and the V and J calls come from that table; the DNA yielded D and trimming. In all, the sample holds around 91,000 clones, and approximately 91% of those were seen once. In total, the top ten clones hold 7.5% to 9.5% of the sample.

From the germline V gene, CDR1 is SGHVS and CDR2 is FQNEAQ. The CDR3 holds 13 amino acids from the cysteine to the phenylalanine. Only the CDR3 DNA is retained, 39 bases long and in frame from the first base. Trimming costs V 1 base and J 1 base, and their ends lie 4 bases apart. Sample time point, as interpreted from the label and publication: about 28 days (+/-7) after the second vaccine dose. AZD1222 recipients with second doses at about 4 weeks or about 12 weeks were pooled, because spike-specific TCR depth and breadth did not differ between schedules. The vaccinee samples were drawn from two UK trials, COV001 and COV002, one of which was a single-blind randomized controlled phase 2/3 trial testing AZD1222 (ChAdOx1 nCoV-19) in healthy adults. For TCRbeta chain sequencing, PBMC samples were collected from trial participants at day 0 and at day 28 after the second dose. The sample comes from a study of T cell responses to AZD1222 COVID-19 vaccine (dated by TCRdb to the early 2020s). With respect to the entire study: TCR sequencing was performed for about 250 trial participants, of whom about 200 were given two doses of AZD1222 and 26 were given two doses of MenACWY control vaccine. Trial participants were enrolled into age subgroups of 18-55, 56-69 and 70-plus years, which contained about 160, 30 and 59 TCR-sequenced participants, respectively. Study-wide findings and limitations: No day 14 peak-response samples were available, so repertoires were characterized only after the peak T cell response. Participants were mostly white British, with more females than males. The authors suggested clonal diversity may have been underestimated. Spike-specific TCR breadth and depth rose significantly after two AZD1222 doses compared with day 0 and with MenACWY recipients. Conclusions about previously exposed vaccinees were limited because only six AZD1222 recipients were SARS-CoV-2 seropositive at baseline. The vaccine-associated CD4 TCRs covered the entire spike protein, and the dominant responses fell in regions 160-218 and 743-854. Nearly half of unique spike-specific TCRs reportedly recognized epitopes outside regions mutated in the B.1.351 and B.1.1.7 variants. In the small 56-69-year group, the increase in depth fell short of significance, most likely because of low power.

Sequencing used peripheral blood, obtained 28 days after the second AZD1222 dose. The rearranged segments are TRBV7-8 and TRBJ1-1; the D gene cannot be named for sure. The origin of this receptor is an adult who received the AZD1222 COVID-19 vaccine. The nucleotides read TGTGCCAGCAGCTTAGAGGGGAACACTGAAGCTTTCTTT. Translated, this gives CASSLEGNTEAFF.